This T cell receptor beta chain originates from a study of T cells after posttransplantation cyclophosphamide. The length of the CDR3 is 16 residues. The V and J ends lost 4 bases and 3 bases respectively, with 18 bases between them. Germline CDR1 reads SGDLS; CDR2 reads YYNGEE. Findings and caveats of the study: Later blood repertoires were often dominated by clones from the donor CD8+ memory compartment. Recipient CMV seropositivity and CMV reactivation strongly tracked TRB clonality.

TCRdb keeps only in-frame clones here, not all; method: immunoSEQ multiplex PCR. This repertoire holds more than 7,500 clones, and none appear only once. Treatment was busulfan-fludarabine conditioning, a marrow graft, and cyclophosphamide on days +3 and +4. This clone was observed at least ten times. The antigen is unknown. The J gene is TRBJ2-3, the V gene TRBV9, with D perhaps TRBD2 (7 bases). Sequencing used PBMCs, obtained around 370 days after allogeneic stem cell transplant with posttransplant cyclophosphamide. This clonotype originated in a male patient aged 45-60 years who received an allogeneic stem cell transplant from a related donor and was CMV-positive. Some of the T cells might come from the graft donor. CDR3 amino acids: CASSPRGGARTDTQYF. The CDR3 DNA reads TGTGCCAGCAGCCCGAGGGGGGGGGCCCGGACAGATACGCAGTATTTT.